This TCR beta chain derives from a study of control samples from healthy donors and cancer patients. This CDR3 has 17 amino acids. The assay was immunoSEQ multiplex PCR, and TCRdb's table has in-frame clones only and misses some. The table has about 120,000 clones, more than 80% seen once. The sequenced material came from blood. The rearrangement links TRBV12-2 to TRBJ1-3; whether TRBD1, the table's D call, matches the DNA was not checked. TRBV12-2 is a known pseudogene. The sequence was obtained from a man between 45 and 60 years old in good health. CDR3 protein: CASRLMSDTLRGNTIYF. DNA for the CDR3: TGTGCAAGTCGCTTAATGTCGGACACTTTAAGGGGAAACACCATATATTTT.